This T cell receptor beta chain was recovered during a study of T cells in Graves' hyperthyroidism and ophthalmopathy (dated by TCRdb to between 2018 and 2020). Context from the whole study: Peripheral blood was sampled at the time of initial diagnosis, prior to any treatment. TCR V-J signatures able to tell the groups apart were searched for in a discovery cohort of more than 90 patients, of whom more than 40 had Graves' ophthalmopathy and more than 55 had stable Graves' hyperthyroidism. Whether ophthalmopathy could be predicted prospectively was tested in an independent validation cohort made up of under 20 hyperthyroidism patients plus 17 patients who later progressed to ophthalmopathy. For training and testing, the 80 to 100 patients in the discovery cohort were randomly divided in a 7:3 ratio. Thyroid tissue and blood T-cell repertoires from several Graves' hyperthyroidism patients were also compared in the study. After blood sampling, hyperthyroidism patients were treated with methimazole at a starting dose of 30 mg daily, and ophthalmopathy patients were treated with high-dose intravenous methylprednisolone. TCR Vbeta CDR3 sequencing of roughly 140 peripheral blood samples (about 45 ophthalmopathy, 75 hyperthyroidism and approximately 17 progressor patients) is reported in the paper. The research as a whole found: A 13 V-J signature model separated ophthalmopathy from stable hyperthyroidism, with 87.88% sensitivity and around 84% specificity in cross-validation and 80%/75% in testing. No statistical method was used to fix the sample size in advance, and group allocation was not hidden from the investigators. Blood samples also contained most of the expanded thyroid clonotypes (frequency above 0.001), which suggests that blood repertoires may reflect thyroid immune responses. In validation, the model predicted progression to ophthalmopathy with approximately 70% sensitivity and 72% to 85% specificity, a median of about six months before onset.

TCR beta CDR3 regions were amplified from RNA transcripts. A first-round RT-PCR of the TCR CDR3 used the HTBI primer set with the Qiagen OneStep RT-PCR kit. The libraries were constructed in a second round of multiplex PCR and then size-selected and purified. Sequencing of the libraries was done on an Illumina HiSeq2000 using paired-end 100 bp reads. Processing in the source paper ran as follows. SOAPnuke was used to process the raw data, with reads discarded if the reads contained adapters or uncalled bases, had a mean Phred below 15, or lacked an exact constant-primer or identifier match. High-quality paired reads were merged with COPE v1.2.5, and unique nucleotide sequences were defined as clonotypes. MiTCR v1.1 was used to align the clonotypes against IMGT TRBV, TRBD and TRBJ reference segments. The analysis was restricted to V-J combinations with a frequency above 0.0001, which together covered 99.2% of the repertoires. The TCS score was defined as the ratio of F50 (clonal expansion) to E x V (chaos), calculated using BLOSUM62-based TCRdist between CDR3 peptides within each V-J. Welch's t-statistics and random forest reduced 500 to 650 V-J features to 10 to 15, which were used in a naive Bayes classifier (R e1071). TCRdb redid the processing of the public reads, applying fastp at Q25 and MiXCR, and retained in-frame beta chains. Identical CDR3 protein sequences are pooled into one entry, listed with their most common genes and DNA. Clone size and V and J calls follow TCRdb, not the original study. Recorded for this sample are around 300,000 distinct CDR3 sequences; 13% of them occurred a single time. Roughly 7.5% of the sample is taken by the ten largest.

Hyperthyroidism patients were newly diagnosed, had a disease duration of under 2 months, and were aged 18 to 65 years. Patients with uncontrolled infections, other autoimmune diseases, pregnancy or lactation were excluded. Diagnoses relied on clinical symptoms, serum thyroxine and TRAb, thyroid ultrasound and orbital computed tomography. Blood from progressor patients was collected at the time of first diagnosis with hyperthyroidism, before any ophthalmopathy symptoms had appeared. Ficoll-Paque density gradient centrifugation was used to isolate PBMCs from approximately 10 ml of fresh peripheral blood. Patients classed as progressors first received a Graves' hyperthyroidism diagnosis and then went on to develop ophthalmopathy during follow-up. Trizol reagent was used to extract total RNA, and RNA quality was then checked on an Agilent 2100 Bioanalyzer. A word on this clonotype: The clone's antigen remains unknown. A much larger clone differs from this one at a single base, so this may be a read error.

The CDR3 measures 14 amino acids from cysteine to phenylalanine. Only CDR3 DNA is held: 42 bases, read in frame from base 1. CDR1 and CDR2 are read off the germline V gene as SGHVS and FQNEAQ. Recombination joined TRBV7-8 with TRBJ1-2; the D gene assignment is ambiguous. The origin of this receptor is a woman aged 30 to 39 with Graves' hyperthyroidism that later progressed to Graves' ophthalmopathy. Sequenced: blood. The DNA reads TGTGCCAGCAACTTAGCGAGACAAGACCGGGGCTACACCTTC. The resulting protein is CASNLARQDRGYTF.